The 4 T cell receptor beta chains below all came from one sample that was sequenced in a study of T-cell reconstitution after alpha-beta-depleted transplantation in children. Unique molecular identifiers tagged the TCRbeta library. From the PCR reads, TCRdb called clonotypes with MiXCR, one entry per CDR3 protein. The sample records about 400,000 distinct CDR3 sequences, around 20% being singletons. The material sequenced was PBMCs from the stem cell graft donor, taken from the stem cell graft. Source of these receptors: a human donor who donated a stem cell graft to a child with acute myeloid leukemia.

This clonotype came up a few times. The chain carries TRBV7-2 and TRBJ2-5; no reliable D call. Per germline, CDR1 SGHTA and CDR2 FQGNSA. V lost 5 bases, J lost 1 base, and 14 bases lay in between. The CDR3 runs 15 residues. CDR3 loop: CASSRREWSQETQYF. CDR3 bases: TGTGCCAGCAGCCGTAGAGAATGGTCCCAAGAGACCCAGTACTTC.

V usage is TRBV11-2 and J usage is TRBJ2-3; D not certain. This CDR3 is built from 13 residues. Trimming removed 2 bases from V and 4 bases from J, with 7 bases in between. Germline assignment: CDR1 SGHAT and CDR2 FQNNGV. The CDR3 region is CASSLLHADTQYF. The CDR3 region has the DNA TGTGCCAGCAGCTTACTACACGCAGATACGCAGTATTTT.

This clonotype was recorded many times. The chain is built from TRBV29-1 and TRBJ2-5; D is perhaps TRBD2 (6 bases). CDR3 length: 13 residues. Germline CDR1 reads SQVTM; CDR2 reads ANQGSEA. V was trimmed by 3 bases and J by 3 bases, leaving 11 bases between them. CDR3 in amino acids: CSVDRTTKETQYF. The CDR3 coding sequence is TGCAGCGTTGATAGGACTACCAAAGAGACCCAGTACTTC.

The V and J genes are TRBV7-6 and TRBJ1-3, with no clear D. V shed 5 bases and J shed 5 bases, with 16 bases lying between them. The germline V gene has CDR1 SGHVS and CDR2 FNYEAQ. CDR3 length: 15 amino acids. The chain's CDR3 is CASSHPGRERNTIYF. The CDR3 nucleotides read TGTGCCAGCAGCCACCCGGGGAGAGAACGAAACACCATATATTTT.